The sequence of this T cell receptor beta chain was determined in a study of CD8+ T cells in alopecia areata (dated by TCRdb to about 2018). About the study as a whole: Treated patients were enrolled in an open-label pilot trial of oral tofacitinib, 5 to 10 mg twice daily, for moderate-to-severe alopecia areata. Patients received tofacitinib for 6 to 18 months and were then followed off drug for 6 months to check for delayed response and recurrence. In treated patients, disease severity was measured using the SALT score, which gives the percentage of scalp surface area affected. To study T cell clonal expansion in alopecia areata, the researchers applied high-throughput TCRbeta sequencing to both the C3H/HeJ mouse model and human patients. Scalp tissue and sorted CD4+ and CD8+ peripheral blood T cells from patchy and totalis/universalis alopecia areata patients and from healthy controls were covered by human TCRbeta sequencing. Biopsies were taken from tofacitinib-treated patients at baseline and at 4 and 24 weeks of treatment, and a later scalp biopsy was taken in several of the tofacitinib-treated patients. Scalp clonality was compared among normal scalp (n=4), patchy alopecia areata scalp (n=8), and alopecia totalis/universalis scalp (n=8). RNA was obtained with the PAXgene miRNA kit for fixed scalp, the miRNeasy kit for PBMCs, and the RNeasy kit for mouse skin. immunoSEQ multiplex PCR using 35 Vbeta forward primers and 13 Jbeta reverse primers was used to amplify TCRbeta CDR3 regions. What the work shows at the level of the full study, not this receptor alone: With tofacitinib, both scalp clonality and the number of expanded CD8+ clones among the top 100 scalp clones went down significantly. Resident alphabeta T cells in normal human skin are also sequenced, complicating scalp TCR repertoire analysis, unlike mouse skin dominated by gammadelta T cells. The treated cohort was small, with a single nonresponder, so links between baseline CD8+ expansion and response need larger studies. Many expanded lesional clones were found to persist in scalp and blood during tofacitinib treatment, and relapse after treatment cessation may be partly explained by this persistence. Lesional scalp, especially in alopecia totalis/universalis, showed higher clonality and more expanded CD8+ clones than normal scalp, suggesting antigenic drive. Shared TCR sequences between patients were less evident than in mice, which may be partly attributable to HLA diversity in the patient population.

Library preparation was by the immunoSEQ multiplex PCR assay. RNA was extracted from all samples and reverse transcribed into cDNA, which served as template for TCR sequencing. SuperScript III was used to make first-strand cDNA, primed with a 2:1 mix of oligo-dT and random hexamers. A synthetic immune receptor repertoire was used to measure amplification bias, and any remaining bias was corrected computationally. Concerning the study's data processing: After raw reads were preprocessed to remove errors, the CDR3 was defined following IMGT conventions as running from the conserved cysteine to phenylalanine. Clonality was computed by normalizing Shannon entropy by log2 of the number of productive unique TCRs and subtracting the result from 1. Whether scalp clones were CD4 or CD8 was inferred by matching scalp TCRbeta sequences against CD4 and CD8 repertoires sorted from blood. This immuneACCESS table, as held by TCRdb, lists in-frame sequences with V and J called but not all clones. Of the missing ones, under half trace to an unresolved V gene in checked studies; the others have no known cause. V and J calls and clone size follow that table, whereas D and trimming were derived from the DNA. Across this sample there are hundreds of thousands of clones, with around 66% seen only once. Of the sample, roughly 1.2% falls within the top ten clones.

This clone has a handful of counts. There is no known antigen for this receptor. Base qualities are not provided; no much larger clone lies one nucleotide away. From its cysteine to its phenylalanine, the CDR3 spans 14 amino acids. Only CDR3 DNA is held: 42 bases, read in frame from base 1. From the germline V gene, CDR1 is SQVTM and CDR2 is ANQGSEA. V and J lose 4 bases and 3 bases, and a span of 16 bases separates them. What this sample's treatment or condition label stands for: oral pan-JAK inhibitor, 5-10 mg twice daily. Peripheral blood and lesional scalp punch biopsies were obtained from patients with alopecia areata. PBMCs were isolated by density centrifugation and stained for CD3, CD4 and CD8, after which CD4+ and CD8+ T cells were sorted on a FACSAria.

The chain is assembled from TRBV29-1 and TRBJ2-7, with the D call perhaps TRBD1 or TRBD2, each one matching 6 bases. The sample was CD4+ T cells sorted from blood, taken at approximately week 42, from a patient treated with tofacitinib. The TCR originated in a human donor with alopecia areata. The CDR3 loop reads CSVVLPGARYEQYF. At the DNA level, the sequence is TGCAGCGTTGTCCTTCCGGGGGCCCGCTACGAGCAGTACTTC.